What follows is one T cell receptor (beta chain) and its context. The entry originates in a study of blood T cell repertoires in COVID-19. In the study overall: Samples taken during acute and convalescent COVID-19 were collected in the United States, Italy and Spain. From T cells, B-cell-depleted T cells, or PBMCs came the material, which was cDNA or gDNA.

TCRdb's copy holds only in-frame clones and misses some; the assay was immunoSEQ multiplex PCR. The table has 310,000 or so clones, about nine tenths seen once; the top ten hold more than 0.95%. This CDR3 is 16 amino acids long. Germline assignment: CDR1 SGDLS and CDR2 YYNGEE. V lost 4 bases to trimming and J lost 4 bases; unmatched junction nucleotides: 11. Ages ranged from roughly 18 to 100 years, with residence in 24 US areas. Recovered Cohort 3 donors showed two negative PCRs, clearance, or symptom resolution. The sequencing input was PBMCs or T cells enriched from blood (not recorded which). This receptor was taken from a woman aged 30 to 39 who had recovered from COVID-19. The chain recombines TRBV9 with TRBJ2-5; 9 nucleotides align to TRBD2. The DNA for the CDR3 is TGTGCCAGCAGCCTATATAGCGGGAGTGAGGCAGAGACCCAGTACTTC. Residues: CASSLYSGSEAETQYF. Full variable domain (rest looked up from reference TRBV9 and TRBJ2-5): DSGVTQTPKHLITATGQRVTLRCSPRSGDLSVYWYQQSLDQGLQFLIQYYNGEERAKGNILERFSAQQFPDLHSELNLSSLELGDSALYFCASSLYSGSEAETQYFGPGTRLLVL.